Each of the 19 T cell receptor beta chains below was sequenced from the same sample in a study of T cells after yellow fever vaccination. TCRdb recomputed calls from the 5' RACE reads with MiXCR, one row per CDR3 protein. The table shows 510,000 or so distinct CDR3 sequences, with 15% to 20% occurring only once. Sequences were derived from PBMCs, sampled 15 days after the yellow fever booster vaccination. Receptors were obtained from a man younger than 45 who received the YFV17D yellow fever vaccine.

This clonotype was observed a few times. This chain joins TRBV30 and TRBJ2-7, with 11 bases identical to TRBD2. Trimming removed 5 bases from V and 3 bases from J; junction bases left unmatched: 9. CDR1 and CDR2 from the germline V gene are GTSNPN and SVGIG (reference sequence). CDR3 length: 15 residues. This CDR3 reads CAWGTGTSGVYEQYF. In DNA, the CDR3 is TGTGCCTGGGGGACCGGGACTAGCGGAGTCTACGAGCAGTACTTC.

In its sample, this clonotype was seen once. The chain joins TRBV10-3 to TRBJ2-1; the match to TRBD2 covers 8 bases. The CDR3 is 16 amino acids. The ends lost 4 bases at V and 8 bases at J; junction bases unmatched: 13. The germline V gene has CDR1 ENHRY and CDR2 SYGVKD. The DNA of the CDR3 is TGTGCCATCAGTGGGGGCACCAGCGGGGGAAACGATGAGCAGTTCTTC. It translates to CAISGGTSGGNDEQFF.

This clonotype was picked up many times. The CDR3: CASSRSTGLKETQYF. DNA for the CDR3: TGTGCCAGCAGCAGGAGCACGGGACTCAAAGAGACCCAGTACTTC. The chain employs TRBV11-2 and TRBJ2-5, with TRBD2 as a possible D gene (6 bases). V shed 5 bases and J shed 3 bases, with 16 bases lying between them. The germline CDR1 and CDR2 sequences are SGHAT and FQNNGV. The CDR3 is 15 residues long.

V usage is TRBV9 and J usage is TRBJ2-3, with D hard to call. The CDR3 is 13 residues long. Germline assignment: CDR1 SGDLS and CDR2 YYNGEE. V was pared by 9 bases and J by 0 bases, with 11 bases between. The CDR3 DNA reads as TGTGCCACCTCTCGAGGAAGCACAGATACGCAGTATTTT. Translated: CATSRGSTDTQYF.

This clonotype was picked up one time. The CDR3 bases are TGTGCCAGCAGCCAAATGCCAAGCACAGATACGCAGTATTTT. Encoded protein: CASSQMPSTDTQYF. The J gene is TRBJ2-3, the V gene TRBV7-8, with D hard to call. Germline CDR1 and CDR2: SGHVS and FQNEAQ. Trimming cost V 5 bases and J 0 bases, with 9 bases left between them. The length of the CDR3 is 14 residues.

In its sample, this clonotype was seen a few times. The genes are TRBV5-1 and TRBJ2-7; 11 bases align to TRBD2. CDR1 is SGHRS and CDR2 is YFSETQ in the germline V gene. This CDR3 is 22 amino acids long. The junction had 25 bases not matched to a gene; V was cut back by 0 bases and J by 5 bases. CDR3 DNA: TGCGCCAGCAGCTTGGGGGGACAGGGCAGCCGAACAAGACTAGCGGGATACCACGAGCAGTACTTC. Translated, it gives CASSLGGQGSRTRLAGYHEQYF.

The CDR3 DNA reads TGTGCCAGCAGCTTGGACCTAGCGGTAACCGGGGAGCTGTTTTTT. Protein product: CASSLDLAVTGELFF. The V call is TRBV5-6, the J call TRBJ2-2, with TRBD2 matching 7 bases. Germline loops: CDR1 SGHDT, CDR2 YYEEEE. The CDR3 has 15 residues. The V and J ends lost 0 bases and 5 bases, in that order; junction bases with no gene match: 4.

Only a few counts were recorded for this clonotype. V is TRBV20-1 and J is TRBJ2-1, with a possible D match to TRBD1 (6 bases). With 0 bases removed from V and 9 bases from J, the gap between germline ends came to 15 bases. Germline CDR1 reads DFQATT; CDR2 reads SNEGSKA (reference sequence). The CDR3 extends over 14 amino acids. In nucleotides, the CDR3 is TGCAGTGCTAGAGAGGGCAGGGGTTTGAGTGAGCAGTTCTTC. Translation gives CSAREGRGLSEQFF.

This rearrangement joins TRBV20-1 to TRBJ2-7; the D gene is possibly TRBD2 (5 bases). The CDR3 extends over 15 amino acids. The germline gives CDR1 DFQATT, CDR2 SNEGSKA (reference sequence). V lost 0 bases and J lost 4, with 16 bases in between. The CDR3: CSARDPRGWSYEQYF. The DNA of the CDR3 is TGCAGTGCTAGAGACCCGAGAGGGTGGAGTTACGAGCAGTACTTC.

The sample holds a few counts of this clonotype. The chain carries TRBV7-2 and TRBJ2-7; D unclear. The CDR3 has 15 amino acids. Germline V lookup: CDR1 SGHTA, CDR2 FQGNSA. Trimming took 1 base from V and 7 from J, leaving 17 bases between them. CDR3 loop: CASSLGPSPSGEQYF. CDR3 coding DNA: TGTGCCAGCAGCTTAGGACCATCGCCCTCTGGGGAGCAGTACTTC. Based on the CDR3 plus reference TRBV7-2 and TRBJ2-7, the full variable domain is GAGVSQSPSNKVTEKGKDVELRCDPISGHTALYWYRQSLGQGLEFLIYFQGNSAPDKSGLPSDRFSAERTGGSVSTLTIQRTQQEDSAVYLCASSLGPSPSGEQYFGPGTRLTVT.

This clonotype was detected a few times. The chain joins TRBV6-2 or TRBV6-3 to TRBJ2-5; weak D call: TRBD2 (6 bases). This CDR3 spans 17 amino acids. The V end lost 0 bases, the J end lost 5 bases, and 19 bases lay between the germline ends. CDR1 and CDR2 (germline): MNHEY, SVGEGT. In DNA form, the CDR3 reads TGTGCCAGCAGTTACTCGAGAAAAACGGGACTCTTGGAGACCCAGTACTTC. It translates to CASSYSRKTGLLETQYF.

This clonotype occurred a few times. The chain joins TRBV20-1 to TRBJ1-4; TRBD1 might be the D (6 bases). The germline V gene encodes CDR1 DFQATT and CDR2 SNEGSKA (reference sequence). V dropped 6 bases and J dropped 8 bases, with 13 bases sitting between them. CDR3 length: 12 amino acids. In DNA, the CDR3 is TGCAGTGCACCAGGGGCGGACGAAAAACTGTTTTTT. Protein: CSAPGADEKLFF.

The chain combines TRBV10-2 with TRBJ1-4, with D hard to call. Germline V gives CDR1 WSHSY, CDR2 SAAADI. The CDR3 length is 15 residues. V lost 7 bases and J lost 7, with 19 bases in between. The CDR3 loop reads CASKESVSRVEKLFF. In DNA form, the CDR3 reads TGCGCCAGCAAAGAGTCGGTTAGTCGCGTTGAAAAACTGTTTTTT.

The chain recombines TRBV15 with TRBJ1-1; D perhaps matches TRBD1 (5 bases). The CDR3 contains 15 residues. With 2 bases removed from V and 1 base from J, the gap between germline ends came to 11 bases. Germline assignment: CDR1 LNHNV and CDR2 YYDKDF (reference sequence). This CDR3 is CATSRQMGGNTEAFF. CDR3 in DNA: TGTGCCACCAGCAGACAAATGGGGGGGAACACTGAAGCTTTCTTT.

This clonotype was counted a few times. This CDR3 is CSASSGSVAKNIQYF. CDR3 DNA: TGCAGTGCTAGTAGCGGGAGCGTAGCCAAAAACATTCAGTACTTC. This chain links TRBV20-1 with TRBJ2-4, with 9 bases aligning to TRBD2. V lost 3 bases, J lost 0 bases, and 3 bases stayed unmatched. Per the germline V gene, CDR1 is DFQATT and CDR2 is SNEGSKA (reference sequence). The CDR3 spans 15 residues.

A few counts support this clonotype. The CDR3 DNA reads TGTGCCAGCAGAAACAGCTTGAACACTGAAGCTTTCTTT. Translated, it gives CASRNSLNTEAFF. This chain uses TRBV12-3 or TRBV12-4 with TRBJ1-1; D not certain. The length of the CDR3 is 13 residues. V was shortened by 6 bases and J by 0 bases, with 8 bases between the two germline ends.

This clonotype was seen more than once but under ten times. The rearrangement links TRBV6-5 to TRBJ1-5; a weak D match, TRBD1 (5 bases). This CDR3 contains 14 residues. The germline CDR1 and CDR2 sequences are MNHEY and SVGAGI. The V end was cut by 8 bases, the J end by 2 bases, with 13 bases between. CDR3 nucleotide sequence: TGTGCCAGCCGGGAGACAGCTGGCAATCAGCCCCAGCATTTT. The encoded protein is CASRETAGNQPQHF.

This clonotype showed up just a few times. The chain couples TRBV7-2 to TRBJ2-5; D may be TRBD1 (7 bases). The CDR3 covers 16 residues. V lost 3 bases to trimming and J lost 5 bases, with 19 bases between them. Looked up from germline, CDR1 is SGHTA and CDR2 is FQGNSA. In DNA form, the CDR3 reads TGTGCCAGCAGCTTTGGACAGGCCCGGGGGTGGGAGACCCAGTACTTC. It specifies CASSFGQARGWETQYF.

The chain couples TRBV20-1 to TRBJ2-2; D is unresolved. Germline V gene sequence: CDR1 DFQATT, CDR2 SNEGSKA (reference sequence). With 0 bases removed from V and 5 bases from J, the gap between germline ends came to 10 bases. This CDR3 is 14 amino acids long. CDR3 nucleotides: TGCAGTGCTAGAGATTGGGCCTTTACCGGGGAGCTGTTTTTT. It encodes CSARDWAFTGELFF.